The source of this TCR beta chain is a study of cytomegalovirus exposure and HLA in healthy donors. The PCR was carried out with 60 Vbeta primers and 13 Jbeta primers. Repertoires were generated with immunoSEQ multiplex PCR, while TCRdb's copy carries only in-frame clones and drops some. Among 130,000 or so clones, approximately 75% were seen once, and the ten largest hold 1.1%. J gave up 3 bases and V 0 bases, and 1 base lay outside the gene matches. The CDR3 extends over 14 amino acids. The germline CDR1 and CDR2 sequences are SGHNT and YYREEE (reference sequence). As concerns this clone: As yet, its antigen is unknown.

Study findings and constraints: Cytomegalovirus-associated TCR beta chains were listed, numbering 150 to 200.

The sequenced sample consisted of PBMCs. This sequence was found in a male donor in good health and CMV-seronegative. This chain joins TRBV5-4 and TRBJ2-5; 8 bases are shared with TRBD2. CDR3 nucleotides: TGTGCCAGCAGCTTGGGAGCGGGGGAAGAGACCCAGTACTTC. Translated: CASSLGAGEETQYF.